The following is a T cell receptor (beta chain) sequence with its context. The antigen is undetermined. Combining a sample-barcoded 5' primer with a J-beta primer mix, a second PCR ran for roughly 7 to 11 cycles. All cDNA molecules were each tagged by a template-switch adaptor with 12 random nucleotides. Each single sample gave us at least 3 million CDR3-containing paired-end reads. TCRdb re-derived calls from the 5' RACE reads in MiXCR, one entry per CDR3 protein. The data show over 950,000 distinct CDR3 sequences, more than 30% seen once. This record belongs to a study of blood T cells in healthy people across ages. Whole-study findings and limits: With donor CMV status unknown, expanded clonotype changes were possibly confounded.

The donors, healthy Caucasians from Russia, were aged roughly 6 to 90. The receptor's source is a man younger than 35 in good health. The specimen sequenced was blood.

The CDR3 protein is CASMGGGELFF. In DNA form, the CDR3 reads TGTGCCAGCATGGGGGGTGGAGAGCTGTTTTTT. This chain joins TRBV12-3 or TRBV12-4 and TRBJ2-2, with D possibly TRBD2 on 6 matching bases. CDR3 length equals 11 residues. V was shortened by 7 bases and J by 11 bases, with 11 bases between the two germline ends.